The text below deals with one T cell receptor (beta chain). The data were taken from a study of blood T cell repertoires in COVID-19. Study overall: Whether acute or convalescent, the COVID-19 samples came from the United States, Italy and Spain.

V lost 2 bases, J lost 0 bases, and 7 bases lay in between. Germline CDR1 and CDR2: MNHEY and SVGAGI. The CDR3 is 14 amino acids. Only in-frame clones appear in the TCRdb table, and some are missing; sequencing was by immunoSEQ multiplex PCR. The sample lists hundreds of thousands of clones; around 88% were seen once. The sample was peripheral blood. The sequence was obtained from a woman between 45 and 65 years old with COVID-19, enrolled during active disease. The rearrangement uses TRBV6-5 and TRBJ1-1; possibly TRBD1 for D (5 bases). The CDR3 region is CASSYDRLNTEAFF. CDR3 DNA sequence: TGTGCCAGCAGTTACGACAGACTGAACACTGAAGCTTTCTTT.